This entry describes one T cell receptor beta chain. These data belong to a study of blood T cell repertoires in COVID-19. Methods used by the authors: For nucleated cells, counts were estimated from reference gene primer amplification. Produced via immunoSEQ multiplex PCR; TCRdb's table is partial and in-frame only. V, J and clone size are taken as reported in that table, and D and trimming were inferred from the DNA itself. This sample carries 70,000 to 95,000 clones, about 80% of them seen once, and the ten largest clones take around 17%. J lost 4 bases, V lost 3 bases, and 9 bases had no gene match. The CDR3 contains 17 residues. Germline CDR1 and CDR2: SGHNT and YYREEE (reference sequence).

Specimen: peripheral blood. The origin of this receptor is a human donor in a cohort sampled during active COVID-19. This chain connects TRBV5-4 to TRBJ2-6, with TRBD1 matching 8 bases. Here the CDR3 DNA reads TGTGCCAGCAGCTCAAGGAGACAGGGGAGCGGGGCCAACGTCCTGACTTTC. Translating gives CASSSRRQGSGANVLTF.